The 16 T cell receptor beta chains below come from one sample, sequenced in a study of blood T cell repertoires in COVID-19 (dated by TCRdb to about 2020). The library was produced with the immunoSEQ multiplex PCR assay. The immuneACCESS repertoire file appears here via TCRdb, limited to in-frame rearrangements. These files lack a portion of the clones; in checked studies, under half of the deficit traces to unresolved V genes, and the cause of the others is not known. This sample has 150,000 to 200,000 clones in its table, and 80% to 90% of those were observed once. More than 8.5% of the sample is held by the ten biggest clonotypes. The source material was PBMCs or T cells enriched from blood (not recorded which). The receptors were sampled from a woman younger than 30 who had recovered from COVID-19.

J is TRBJ1-2 and V is TRBV6-6; D uncertain. The V and J ends lost 0 bases and 8 bases respectively, with 4 bases between them. The CDR3 totals 11 residues. Germline V gene sequence: CDR1 MNHNY, CDR2 SVGAGI (reference sequence). The CDR3 nucleotides read TGTGCCAGCAGTTACTCGACAGGCTACACCTTC. This encodes CASSYSTGYTF.

The genes are TRBV5-1 and TRBJ2-3, with D uncertain. This CDR3 is 13 amino acids long. The germline V gene has CDR1 SGHRS and CDR2 YFSETQ. Trimming took 5 bases from V and 4 from J, leaving 11 bases between them. This CDR3 reads CASRYQAPDTQYF. CDR3 nucleotide sequence: TGCGCCAGCAGATATCAAGCTCCAGATACGCAGTATTTT.

J is TRBJ2-1 and V is TRBV15; tentative D call: TRBD2 (5 bases). V lost 0 bases, J lost 1 base, and 10 bases lay in between. The CDR3 is made up of 16 amino acids. CDR1 is LNHNV, CDR2 YYDKDF, per germline (reference sequence). The CDR3 region is CATSRDRDSSYNEQFF. Here the CDR3 DNA reads TGTGCCACCAGCAGAGATCGGGATTCGTCCTACAATGAGCAGTTCTTC.

The CDR3 DNA sequence: TGTGCCAGCAGCCTTAGCGGGAGTACAGATACGCAGTATTTT. Translated, it gives CASSLSGSTDTQYF. The rearrangement links TRBV2 to TRBJ2-3, with 9 bases fitting TRBD2. From germline, CDR1 is SNHLY and CDR2 FYNNEI. This CDR3 has 14 amino acids. Trimming at V came to 6 bases and at J to 3 bases, leaving 4 bases not matched to a gene. Together with reference TRBV2 and TRBJ2-3, the CDR3 gives the full variable domain: EPEVTQTPSHQVTQMGQEVILRCVPISNHLYFYWYRQILGQKVEFLVSFYNNEISEKSEIFDDQFSVERPDGSNFTLKIRSTKLEDSAMYFCASSLSGSTDTQYFGPGTRLTVL.

The chain recombines TRBV7-2 with TRBJ1-3; 7 nucleotides align to TRBD1. CDR3 length: 15 residues. V dropped 5 bases and J dropped 2; count of bases not matched to a gene: 6. Germline CDR1 is SGHTA and CDR2 is FQGNSA. As DNA, the CDR3 is TGTGCCAGCAGCCGGGCCAGGGGGGCTGGAAACACCATATATTTT. This encodes CASSRARGAGNTIYF.

The chain combines TRBV6-4 with TRBJ2-4; D is unclear. V shed 6 bases and J shed 0 bases, with 15 bases lying between them. The CDR3 length is 16 residues. Germline-derived CDR1 and CDR2 are MRHNA and SNTAGT. CDR3 protein: CASSANPGVAKNIQYF. The CDR3 DNA follows: TGTGCCAGCAGCGCCAATCCCGGAGTAGCCAAAAACATTCAGTACTTC.

This clone is a singleton in its sample. The CDR3 region has the DNA TGTGCCAGCAGTGAAGGCCCCGGGAAGTATCAGGCCTACAATGAGCAGTTCTTC. The encoded protein is CASSEGPGKYQAYNEQFF. This rearrangement joins TRBV6-1 to TRBJ2-1, with D tentatively TRBD2 (5 bases). V lost 1 base and J lost 2, with 18 bases in between. The V gene's germline CDR1 is MNHNS and CDR2 SASEGT. This CDR3 has 18 amino acids.

The chain uses TRBV5-1 and TRBJ1-4; 7 positions agree with TRBD1. The germline V gene encodes CDR1 SGHRS and CDR2 YFSETQ. V shed 4 bases and J 7 bases; nucleotides not matched to a gene: 13. The CDR3 has 16 amino acids. The CDR3 bases are TGCGCCAGCAGCCTCTGGGGGACAGCCGCCGGTGAAAAACTGTTTTTT. Encoded protein: CASSLWGTAAGEKLFF.

The genes are TRBV28 and TRBJ1-5; 9 nucleotides agree with TRBD1. The CDR3 totals 15 residues. Trimming at V came to 8 bases and at J to 2 bases, leaving 7 bases not matched to a gene. Germline CDR1 MDHEN, CDR2 SYDVKM. The CDR3 region has the DNA TGTGCCAGCGGACCAACAGGGGGCGGCAATCAGCCCCAGCATTTT. This sequence encodes CASGPTGGGNQPQHF.

V gene TRBV2 combines with J gene TRBJ2-3, with 10 bases fitting TRBD2. Germline V lookup: CDR1 SNHLY, CDR2 FYNNEI. With V trimmed by 10 bases and J by 3 bases, 16 bases remained unmatched. This CDR3 comprises 17 residues. The CDR3 DNA reads as TGTGCCACCCGCCGGAGCGGGGGGGCGGGGTCTACAGATACGCAGTATTTT. Residues: CATRRSGGAGSTDTQYF.

The CDR3 DNA reads as TGTGCCAGCAGCTTAGGGGCGGGCAACTACGAGCAGTACTTC. Protein sequence: CASSLGAGNYEQYF. The chain combines TRBV11-3 with TRBJ2-7, with D possibly matching TRBD2 (5 bases). Trimming cost V 1 base and J 3 bases, with 10 bases left between them. The CDR3 is 14 amino acids. CDR1 SGHNT and CDR2 YENEEA come from the germline V gene.

This clone was seen just once. The V and J genes are TRBV2 and TRBJ1-5, with TRBD1 matching 9 bases. The CDR3 has 15 residues. J was trimmed by 3 bases and V by 7 bases; bases with no gene match: 7. CDR1 and CDR2 from the germline V gene are SNHLY and FYNNEI. DNA for the CDR3: TGTGCCAGCACCTGGGGACAGGGCCACAATCAGCCCCAGCATTTT. Translated: CASTWGQGHNQPQHF.

V is TRBV5-6 and J is TRBJ1-5; TRBD1 might be the D (6 bases). V was clipped by 9 bases and J by 3 bases, with 13 bases between them. Germline V CDR1 and CDR2: SGHDT, YYEEEE. The CDR3 totals 13 residues. CDR3 coding DNA: TGTGCCATCCCGTCAGGGGACAATCAGCCCCAGCATTTT. Protein sequence: CAIPSGDNQPQHF.

The chain uses TRBV7-3 and TRBJ1-6; TRBD1 aligns across 8 bases. Germline CDR1 and CDR2: SGHTA and FQGTGA. V was pared by 8 bases and J by 7 bases, with 1 base of the junction left unmatched. The CDR3 has 12 residues. This chain's CDR3 is CASGTGNSPLHF. The CDR3 region has the DNA TGTGCCAGCGGGACAGGCAATTCACCCCTCCACTTT.

Only one count was recorded for this clone. This chain connects TRBV5-6 to TRBJ2-5, with 9 positions matching TRBD2. Trimming removed 4 bases from V and 4 bases from J; junction bases left unmatched: 11. CDR1 and CDR2 from the germline V gene are SGHDT and YYEEEE. The CDR3 consists of 16 residues. CDR3 region: CASSRMRLAVRETQYF. CDR3 nucleotides: TGTGCCAGCAGCCGGATGCGACTAGCGGTTAGAGAGACCCAGTACTTC.

The V gene is TRBV19, the J gene TRBJ2-1; D may be TRBD2 (5 bases). Between the trimmed V and J ends, which lost 3 bases and 7 bases, there was a span of 7 bases. Germline V CDR1 and CDR2: LNHDA, SQIVND (reference sequence). The CDR3 runs 12 residues. The CDR3 reads CASSMGVNEQFF. The CDR3 coding sequence is TGTGCCAGTAGTATGGGAGTTAATGAGCAGTTCTTC.